One and the same sample provided the 18 T cell receptor beta chains below, sequenced in a study of blood T cell repertoires in COVID-19. Repertoires were generated with immunoSEQ multiplex PCR, while TCRdb's copy carries only in-frame clones and drops some. The sample has around 130,000 clones, 65% to 90% seen once. The sequenced material came from peripheral blood. The source of these receptors is a man in his fifties with acute or convalescent COVID-19.

DNA for the CDR3: TGTGCCAGCAGTTCAGGGGGGGAGACAGGGGTCTACGAGCAGTACTTC. Its protein product is CASSSGGETGVYEQYF. This chain links TRBV6-5 with TRBJ2-7; weak D call: TRBD1 (8 bases). This CDR3 is built from 16 residues. Trimming stripped 4 bases from V and 3 bases from J, with 19 bases between. Germline loops: CDR1 MNHEY, CDR2 SVGAGI.

This clone showed up just once. This chain uses TRBV27 with TRBJ1-6, with D perhaps matching TRBD1 (5 bases). In germline, CDR1 is MNHEY, CDR2 SMNVEV (reference sequence). The V end was cut by 6 bases, the J end by 7 bases, with 13 bases between. The CDR3 consists of 14 residues. CDR3 sequence (DNA): TGTGCCAGCAGCCCCGGGACTGCGAATTCACCCCTCCACTTT. Encoded protein: CASSPGTANSPLHF.

This clone has a single count. The J gene is TRBJ1-2, the V gene TRBV13; D possibly corresponds to TRBD1 (5 bases). The length of the CDR3 is 19 residues. V lost 1 base and J lost 6, with 27 bases in between. Germline-derived CDR1 and CDR2 are PRHDT and FYEKMQ (reference sequence). DNA for the CDR3: TGTGCCAGCAGCTTAGACGTTAGATTGCCTTCTCAGGGTTACAATGGCTACACCTTC. Translation gives CASSLDVRLPSQGYNGYTF.

This rearrangement joins TRBV13 to TRBJ1-3, with D maybe TRBD1 (6 bases). The germline V gene has CDR1 PRHDT and CDR2 FYEKMQ (reference sequence). The CDR3 extends over 16 amino acids. Trimming took 11 bases from V and 2 from J, leaving 22 bases between them. The CDR3 loop reads CASTLRTVRTGNTIYF. As DNA, the CDR3 is TGTGCCTCAACACTTAGGACAGTCCGGACTGGAAACACCATATATTTT.

This clone was found once. V and J are TRBV11-3 and TRBJ2-3; 9 nucleotides line up with TRBD1. The CDR3 runs to 19 residues. V lost 1 base, J lost 4 bases, and 15 bases stayed unmatched. Germline CDR1 is SGHNT and CDR2 is YENEEA. CDR3 nucleotides: TGTGCCAGCAGCTTAGCCTCCCTATTCGGGACAGGGAATGCAGATACGCAGTATTTT. This encodes CASSLASLFGTGNADTQYF.

This chain links TRBV30 with TRBJ2-1, with 11 bases fitting TRBD2. The CDR3 is 16 residues long. V lost 4 bases, J lost 9 bases, and 14 bases stayed unmatched. Germline V gene data show CDR1 as GTSNPN and CDR2 as SVGIG (reference sequence). CDR3 loop: CAWKLIGLAGGVEQFF. The CDR3 region has the DNA TGTGCCTGGAAGTTGATAGGCCTAGCGGGAGGAGTTGAGCAGTTCTTC.

The gene calls are TRBV27 and TRBJ1-5, with 8 positions matching TRBD1. Unmatched junction bases numbered 3, after V lost 2 bases and J lost 6 bases. Germline CDR1 is MNHEY and CDR2 is SMNVEV (reference sequence). This CDR3 contains 14 residues. The CDR3 sequence: CASSLAGGGQPQHF. CDR3 DNA: TGTGCCAGCAGTTTAGCAGGGGGCGGTCAGCCCCAGCATTTT.

The V and J genes are TRBV9 and TRBJ2-7; perhaps TRBD1 as D (6 bases). This CDR3 is 16 amino acids long. V lost 0 bases and J 6 bases, leaving 19 bases between the germline ends. Germline-derived CDR1 and CDR2 are SGDLS and YYNGEE. For the CDR3, the DNA is TGTGCCAGCAGCGTAGTGGCGGCAGGGGCACGTCGCGAGCAGTACTTC. Translating gives CASSVVAAGARREQYF.

On this clone itself: The sample has other DNA sequences that encode this CDR3 too. This chain links TRBV29-1 with TRBJ2-2; 10 bases are shared with TRBD1. Germline V CDR1 and CDR2: SQVTM, ANQGSEA. The J segment lost 7 bases and the V segment lost 8 bases, leaving 10 bases of the junction unmatched. This CDR3 is built from 14 residues. This chain's CDR3 is CSTSGTGERGELFF. CDR3 sequence (DNA): TGCAGCACCTCCGGGACAGGGGAGCGCGGGGAGCTGTTTTTT.

The chain links TRBV9 to TRBJ1-4; 8 nucleotides align to TRBD1. The CDR3 runs 15 residues. Per the germline V gene, CDR1 is SGDLS and CDR2 is YYNGEE. J lost 3 bases, V lost 3 bases, and 4 bases had no gene match. The CDR3 bases are TGTGCCAGCAGCGACACAGGGGGGGCTAATGAAAAACTGTTTTTT. Its protein is CASSDTGGANEKLFF.

This chain joins TRBV24-1 and TRBJ2-1; D is unresolved. Germline V CDR1 and CDR2: KGHDR, SFDVKD. Trimming shortened V by 4 bases and J by 1 base, and 4 bases separated the two germline ends. The length of the CDR3 is 13 residues. The CDR3 nucleotides read TGTGCCACCAGTGACAGGTCCTACAATGAGCAGTTCTTC. Translated, it gives CATSDRSYNEQFF.

This rearrangement joins TRBV9 to TRBJ2-7, with D perhaps TRBD1 (6 bases). Germline V gene data show CDR1 as SGDLS and CDR2 as YYNGEE. V lost 0 bases to trimming and J lost 3 bases, with 13 bases between them. CDR3 length: 15 residues. The CDR3, as DNA: TGTGCCAGCAGCGTAGGGGCAGGGGATCGCTACGAGCAGTACTTC. Protein: CASSVGAGDRYEQYF.

V and J are TRBV14 and TRBJ2-7, with D hard to call. Germline V gives CDR1 SGHDN, CDR2 FVKESK. The CDR3 is made up of 13 amino acids. The V end lost 4 bases, the J end lost 4 bases, and 11 bases lay between the germline ends. The CDR3, as DNA: TGTGCCAGCAGCCCCTATATCAAGTACGAGCAGTACTTC. The encoded protein is CASSPYIKYEQYF. The whole variable domain, remainder taken from reference TRBV14 and TRBJ2-7, is EAGVTQFPSHSVIEKGQTVTLRCDPISGHDNLYWYRRVMGKEIKFLLHFVKESKQDESGMPNNRFLAERTGGTYSTLKVQPAELEDSGVYFCASSPYIKYEQYFGPGTRLTVT.

The chain is built from TRBV5-1 and TRBJ2-3; TRBD1 might be the D (6 bases). CDR3 length: 16 amino acids. Trimming removed 4 bases from V and 1 base from J, with 16 bases in between. CDR1 is SGHRS and CDR2 is YFSETQ in the germline V gene. Here the CDR3 reads CASSEQGFWGTDTQYF. The CDR3 bases are TGCGCCAGCAGCGAACAGGGATTTTGGGGCACAGATACGCAGTATTTT.

V usage is TRBV18 and J usage is TRBJ1-5; 7 nucleotides match TRBD1. Germline V CDR1 and CDR2: KGHSH, LQKENI. After removal of 2 bases from V and 0 bases from J, the junction contained 7 bases not matched to a gene. The CDR3 is 17 amino acids. The CDR3, as DNA: TGTGCCAGCTCACCATCTAGGACAGGCGATAGCAATCAGCCCCAGCATTTT. Its translation: CASSPSRTGDSNQPQHF.

The chain carries TRBV21-1 and TRBJ2-2; the DNA was not compared with TRBD2, the D call given in the table. TRBV21-1 is a pseudogene locus. There are 16 residues in the CDR3. The CDR3 DNA sequence: TGTGCCAGCAGCAAGAGGGCGAGGGTAAGAACCGGGGAGCTGTTTTTT. It translates to CASSKRARVRTGELFF.

V is TRBV24-1 and J is TRBJ2-5; D is ambiguous. Germline V gives CDR1 KGHDR, CDR2 SFDVKD. The CDR3 covers 13 residues. Deletions cut 6 bases from V and 5 bases from J, with 12 bases between. In DNA form, the CDR3 reads TGTGCCACCAGTCGGTCCGGGTTGGAGACCCAGTACTTC. This encodes CATSRSGLETQYF.

The chain employs TRBV21-1 and TRBJ1-5; the table's D call TRBD1 went unverified against the DNA. TRBV21-1 is noted as a pseudogene. This CDR3 has 16 amino acids. The CDR3 region is CASSNRDTQKSQPQHF. The DNA of the CDR3 is TGTGCCAGCAGCAACCGGGACACTCAAAAGTCGCAGCCCCAGCATTTT.